Listed below are T cell receptor beta chains from one sample, sequenced in a study of patients and donors after allogeneic stem cell transplantation. MiXCR, run by TCRdb on the RT-PCR reads, gives a single entry per CDR3 protein. In the table there are 150,000 or so distinct CDR3 sequences, approximately 22% of which are singletons. The sample consisted of blood, either unsorted or a sorted T cell fraction (not recorded which). These TCRs come from a human donor who was either an allogeneic HSCT recipient or a stem cell or donor lymphocyte infusion donor (not recorded which). It is not recorded whose cells these are; they may come from a transplant donor. The CDR3 runs from the conserved cysteine through the conserved F or W. The D gene is left open where the match is weak. Clone size is stated in some rows and not others, as once, few, many or a class when expanded.

>TRBV10-3|.|.|TRBJ1-2
TGTGCCATCAGTGGGGGACATCCTGGCTACACCTTC
CAISGGHPGYTF
>TRBV7-4|TRBD1|.|TRBJ1-1
TGTGCCAGCAGCCCGCTCCGGGACAGGGAGGGGAACACTGAAGCTTTCTTT
CASSPLRDREGNTEAFF
>TRBV7-9|TRBD2|few|TRBJ2-1
TGTGCCAGCAGCTTAGGGACAGAAAGACTAGCGGCCCTTCACGACAATGAGCAGTTCTTC
CASSLGTERLAALHDNEQFF
>TRBV7-8|TRBD1|.|TRBJ2-5
TGTGCCAGCAGCTTAAGGGGGCTATTCCAAGAGACCCAGTACTTC
CASSLRGLFQETQYF
>TRBV20-1|.|few|TRBJ2-1
TGCAGTGTATCCTACAATGAGCAGTTCTTC
CSVSYNEQFF
>TRBV7-7|.|many|TRBJ1-2
TGTGCCAGTCTTTATGGCTACACCTTC
CASLYGYTF
>TRBV12-3/TRBV12-4|.|few|TRBJ2-5
TGTGCCAGTCGAGGCTGGGGATCGGATCAAGAGACCCAGTACTTC
CASRGWGSDQETQYF
>TRBV12-3/TRBV12-4|.|.|TRBJ1-5
TGTGCCAGCAGTTTTTGGGCAGACAATCAGCCCCAGCATTTT
CASSFWADNQPQHF
>TRBV20-1|.|.|TRBJ1-1
TGCAGTGCCCTGCAGATCCCTGGGGGAGCTTTCTTT
CSALQIPGGAFF
>TRBV7-2|TRBD1|few|TRBJ1-4
TGTGCCAGCAGGAGGGGGCTGGGTGAAAAACTGTTTTTT
CASRRGLGEKLFF
>TRBV5-1|TRBD1|.|TRBJ1-1
TGCGCCAGCAGCTTGTCTGGGACAGTGCTGAACACTGAAGCTTTCTTT
CASSLSGTVLNTEAFF
>TRBV5-1|.|.|TRBJ1-1
TGCGCCAGCAGGCTAGGGCGGGCCTCGAACACTGAAGCTTTCTTT
CASRLGRASNTEAFF
>TRBV12-3/TRBV12-4|.|few|TRBJ1-1
TGTGCCAGCAGTACCGGGACGGCTGAAGCTTTCTTT
CASSTGTAEAFF
>TRBV20-1|.|many|TRBJ1-2
TGCAGTGCCGCCGGGACACAGAACTATGGCTACACCTTC
CSAAGTQNYGYTF
>TRBV27|.|few|TRBJ2-7
TGTGCCAGCAGTTTATCCGACAGCCACGAGCAGTACTTC
CASSLSDSHEQYF
>TRBV20-1|.|.|TRBJ2-5
TGCAGTGCTAGAGACTCTATGGATTGGGAGACCCAGTACTTC
CSARDSMDWETQYF
>TRBV9|.|many|TRBJ1-6
TGTGCCAGCAGCGCGGATCGTGGCTCCTATAATTCACCCCTCCACTTT
CASSADRGSYNSPLHF
>TRBV5-1|TRBD2|few|TRBJ2-2
TGCGCCAGCAGCTTTCGCCTAGCGGGGGCGAACACCGGGGAGCTGTTTTTT
CASSFRLAGANTGELFF
>TRBV5-5|.|.|TRBJ1-4
TGTGCCAGCAGCTTGACAGGGAGGGATGAAAAACTGTTTTTT
CASSLTGRDEKLFF